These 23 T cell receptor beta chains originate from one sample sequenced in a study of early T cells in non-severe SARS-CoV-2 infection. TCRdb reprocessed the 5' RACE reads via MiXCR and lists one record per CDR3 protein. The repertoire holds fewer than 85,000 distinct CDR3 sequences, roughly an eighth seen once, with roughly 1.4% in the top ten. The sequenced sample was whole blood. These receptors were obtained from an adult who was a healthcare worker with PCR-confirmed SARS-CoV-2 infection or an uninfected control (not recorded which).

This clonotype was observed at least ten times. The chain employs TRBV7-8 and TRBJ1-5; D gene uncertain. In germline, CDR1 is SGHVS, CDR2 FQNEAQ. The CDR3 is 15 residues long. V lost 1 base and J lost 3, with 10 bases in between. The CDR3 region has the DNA TGTGCCAGCAGCTTAGAAGGAGACTTCAATCAGCCCCAGCATTTT. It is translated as CASSLEGDFNQPQHF.

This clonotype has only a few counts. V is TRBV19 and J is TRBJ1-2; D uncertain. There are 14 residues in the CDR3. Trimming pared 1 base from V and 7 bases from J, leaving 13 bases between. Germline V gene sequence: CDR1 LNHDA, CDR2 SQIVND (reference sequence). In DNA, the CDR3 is TGTGCCAGTAGTATAGGACTCGACGGAAGTGGCTACACCTTC. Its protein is CASSIGLDGSGYTF.

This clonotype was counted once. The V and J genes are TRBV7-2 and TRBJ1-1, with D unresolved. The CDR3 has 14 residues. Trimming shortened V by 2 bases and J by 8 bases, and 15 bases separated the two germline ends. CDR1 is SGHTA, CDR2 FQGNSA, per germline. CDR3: CASSLFGNLIEAFF. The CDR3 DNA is TGTGCCAGCAGCTTATTCGGCAATTTGATCGAAGCTTTCTTT.

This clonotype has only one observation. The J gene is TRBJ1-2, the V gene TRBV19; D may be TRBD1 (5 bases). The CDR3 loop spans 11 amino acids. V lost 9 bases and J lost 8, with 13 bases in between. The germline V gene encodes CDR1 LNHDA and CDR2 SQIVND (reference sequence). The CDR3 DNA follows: TGTGCCAGCCTACAGGTTAGCGGCTACACCTTC. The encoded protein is CASLQVSGYTF.

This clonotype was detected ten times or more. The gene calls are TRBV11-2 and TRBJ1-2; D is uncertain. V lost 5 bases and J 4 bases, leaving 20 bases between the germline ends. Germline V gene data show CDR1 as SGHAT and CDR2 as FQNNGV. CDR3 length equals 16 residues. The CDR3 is CASSPGRVWVSYGYTF. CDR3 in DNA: TGTGCCAGCAGCCCTGGGAGGGTTTGGGTCTCCTATGGCTACACCTTC.

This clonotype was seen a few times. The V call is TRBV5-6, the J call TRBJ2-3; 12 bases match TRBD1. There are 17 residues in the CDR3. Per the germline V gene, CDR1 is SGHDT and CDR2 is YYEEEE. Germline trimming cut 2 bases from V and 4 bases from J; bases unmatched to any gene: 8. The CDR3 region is CASSFRRDRGLADTQYF. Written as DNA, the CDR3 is TGTGCCAGCAGCTTTCGTCGGGACAGGGGGCTGGCAGATACGCAGTATTTT.

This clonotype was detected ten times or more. Here the CDR3 reads CASSVGGQGEETQYF. The CDR3 DNA sequence: TGTGCCAGCAGCGTAGGCGGACAGGGGGAAGAGACCCAGTACTTC. The chain uses TRBV9 and TRBJ2-5, with 10 bases matching TRBD1. V shed 0 bases and J 3 bases; nucleotides not matched to a gene: 2. The CDR3 totals 15 residues. The germline V gene encodes CDR1 SGDLS and CDR2 YYNGEE.

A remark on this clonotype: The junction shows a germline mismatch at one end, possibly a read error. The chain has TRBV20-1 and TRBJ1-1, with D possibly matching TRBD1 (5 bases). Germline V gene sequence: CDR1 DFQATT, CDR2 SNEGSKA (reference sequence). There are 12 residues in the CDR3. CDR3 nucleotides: TGCAGTGCTGCCCAGGGTAACACTGAAGCTTCCTTT. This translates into CSAAQGNTEASF.

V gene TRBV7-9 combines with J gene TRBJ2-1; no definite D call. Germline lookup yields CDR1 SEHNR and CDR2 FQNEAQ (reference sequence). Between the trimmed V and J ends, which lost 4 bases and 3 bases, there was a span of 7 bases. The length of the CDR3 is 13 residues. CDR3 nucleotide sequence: TGTGCCAGCAGCTCCGATATCTACAATGAGCAGTTCTTC. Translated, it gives CASSSDIYNEQFF. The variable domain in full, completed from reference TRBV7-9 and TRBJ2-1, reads DTGVSQNPRHKITKRGQNVTFRCDPISEHNRLYWYRQTLGQGPEFLTYFQNEAQLEKSRLLSDRFSAERPKGSFSTLEIQRTEQGDSAMYLCASSSDIYNEQFFGPGTRLTVL.

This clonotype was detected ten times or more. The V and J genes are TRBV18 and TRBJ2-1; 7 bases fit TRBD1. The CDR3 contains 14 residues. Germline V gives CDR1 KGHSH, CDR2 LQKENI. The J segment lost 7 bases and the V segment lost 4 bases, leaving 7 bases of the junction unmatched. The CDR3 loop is CASSRGQVPNEQFF. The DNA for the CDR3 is TGTGCCAGCTCACGCGGACAGGTCCCTAATGAGCAGTTCTTC.

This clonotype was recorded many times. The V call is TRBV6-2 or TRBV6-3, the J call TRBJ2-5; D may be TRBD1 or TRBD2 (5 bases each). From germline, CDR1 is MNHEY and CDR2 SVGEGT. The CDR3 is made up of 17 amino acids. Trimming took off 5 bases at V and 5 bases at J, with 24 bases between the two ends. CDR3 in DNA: TGTGCCAGCAGTCCGACGTGGGACGAAACCCGTCGGGAGACCCAGTACTTC. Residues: CASSPTWDETRRETQYF.

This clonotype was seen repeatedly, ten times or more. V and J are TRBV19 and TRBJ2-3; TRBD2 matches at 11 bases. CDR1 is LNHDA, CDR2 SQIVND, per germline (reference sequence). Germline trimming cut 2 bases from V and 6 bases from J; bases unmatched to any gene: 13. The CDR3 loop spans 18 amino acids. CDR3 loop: CASSISGRLAGGRDTQYF. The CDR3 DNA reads TGTGCCAGTAGTATATCGGGCCGGCTAGCGGGGGGCCGTGATACGCAGTATTTT.

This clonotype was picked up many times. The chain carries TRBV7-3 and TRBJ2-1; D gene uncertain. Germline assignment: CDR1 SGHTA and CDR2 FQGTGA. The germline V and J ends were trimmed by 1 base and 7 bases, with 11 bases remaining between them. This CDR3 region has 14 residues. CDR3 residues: CASSLRSGKNEQFF. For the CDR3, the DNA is TGTGCCAGCAGCTTAAGGTCGGGTAAAAATGAGCAGTTCTTC.

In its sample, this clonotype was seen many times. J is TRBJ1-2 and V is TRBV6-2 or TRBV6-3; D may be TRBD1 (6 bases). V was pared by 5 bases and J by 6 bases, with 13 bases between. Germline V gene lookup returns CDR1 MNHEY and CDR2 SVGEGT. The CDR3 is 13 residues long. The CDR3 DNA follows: TGTGCCAGCAGTATTGCAGGGGCGGATGGCTACACCTTC. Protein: CASSIAGADGYTF.

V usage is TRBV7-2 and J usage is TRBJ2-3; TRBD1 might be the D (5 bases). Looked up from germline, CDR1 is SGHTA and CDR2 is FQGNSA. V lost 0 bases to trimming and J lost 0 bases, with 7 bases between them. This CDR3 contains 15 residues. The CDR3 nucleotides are TGTGCCAGCAGCTTAGCTAGGGGTAGCACAGATACGCAGTATTTT. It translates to CASSLARGSTDTQYF.

The chain's CDR3 is CASSADRGQEKLFF. The CDR3 region has the DNA TGTGCCAGCAGCGCCGACAGGGGGCAGGAAAAACTGTTTTTT. The chain links TRBV5-4 to TRBJ1-4; 10 nucleotides agree with TRBD1. The CDR3 consists of 14 residues. With V trimmed by 4 bases and J by 8 bases, 5 bases remained unmatched. CDR1 is SGHNT, CDR2 YYREEE, per germline (reference sequence).

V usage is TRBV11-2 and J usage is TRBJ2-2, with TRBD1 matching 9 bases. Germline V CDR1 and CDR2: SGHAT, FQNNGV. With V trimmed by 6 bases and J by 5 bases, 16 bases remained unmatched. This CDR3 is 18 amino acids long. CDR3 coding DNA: TGTGCCAGCAGACCCGACCTTTACAGGGGGCGGTTGACCGGGGAGCTGTTTTTT. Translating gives CASRPDLYRGRLTGELFF. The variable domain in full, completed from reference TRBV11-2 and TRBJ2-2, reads EAGVAQSPRYKIIEKRQSVAFWCNPISGHATLYWYQQILGQGPKLLIQFQNNGVVDDSQLPKDRFSAERLKGVDSTLKIQPAKLEDSAVYLCASRPDLYRGRLTGELFFGEGSRLTVL.

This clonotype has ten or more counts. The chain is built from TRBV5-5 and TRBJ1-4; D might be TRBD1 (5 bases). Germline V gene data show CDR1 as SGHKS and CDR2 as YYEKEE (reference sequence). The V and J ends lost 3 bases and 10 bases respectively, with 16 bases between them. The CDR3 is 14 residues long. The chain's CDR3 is CASSSTGALGKLFF. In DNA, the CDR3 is TGTGCCAGCAGCTCAACCGGGGCCCTGGGAAAACTGTTTTTT.

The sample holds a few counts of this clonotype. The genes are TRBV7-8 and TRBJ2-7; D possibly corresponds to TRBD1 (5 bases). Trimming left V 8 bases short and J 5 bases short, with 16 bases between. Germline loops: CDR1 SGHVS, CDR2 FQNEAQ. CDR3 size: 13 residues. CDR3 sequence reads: CASQGLMDHEQYF. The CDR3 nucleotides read TGTGCCAGCCAGGGTCTCATGGACCACGAGCAGTACTTC.

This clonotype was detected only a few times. The CDR3 protein is CAIRKMGTGELFF. The CDR3 DNA follows: TGTGCCATCAGAAAAATGGGCACCGGGGAGCTGTTTTTT. V gene TRBV10-3 combines with J gene TRBJ2-2; D is undetermined. V lost 6 bases and J 4 bases, leaving 9 bases between the germline ends. Germline loops: CDR1 ENHRY, CDR2 SYGVKD. This CDR3 contains 13 residues.

CDR3 region: CASTWRGRGWEDSYNEQFF. Written as DNA, the CDR3 is TGCGCCAGCACCTGGCGGGGCAGGGGATGGGAGGACTCCTACAATGAGCAGTTCTTC. The V gene is TRBV5-1, the J gene TRBJ2-1; the D gene could be TRBD1 or TRBD2 (6 bases each). Trimming cost V 6 bases and J 0 bases, with 25 bases left between them. This CDR3 contains 19 residues. CDR1 SGHRS and CDR2 YFSETQ come from the germline V gene.

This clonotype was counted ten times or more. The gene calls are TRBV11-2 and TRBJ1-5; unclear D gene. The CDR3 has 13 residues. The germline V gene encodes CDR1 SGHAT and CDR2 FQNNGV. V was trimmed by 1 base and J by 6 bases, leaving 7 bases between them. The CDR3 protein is CASSLARGQPQHF. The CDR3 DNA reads TGTGCCAGCAGCTTAGCGCGGGGTCAGCCCCAGCATTTT.

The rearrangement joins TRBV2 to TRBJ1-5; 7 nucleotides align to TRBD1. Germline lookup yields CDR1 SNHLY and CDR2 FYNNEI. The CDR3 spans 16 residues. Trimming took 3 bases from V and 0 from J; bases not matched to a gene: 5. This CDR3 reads CASSEGTDYSNQPQHF. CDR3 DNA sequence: TGTGCCAGCAGTGAGGGGACAGATTATAGCAATCAGCCCCAGCATTTT.